This TCR beta chain comes out of a study of Ad26.COV2.S vaccination and SARS-CoV-2 variants. Whole-study context: Donor participated within the Ad26.COV2.S arm of the COV1001 trial. Study-level results: TCR breadth and depth analyses may have underestimated total T cell responses. Spike-specific TCR breadth ran higher among vaccine recipients than placebo recipients.

The treatment here: around 19 received Ad26.COV2.S at low or high dose, single or two shots; about 5 received placebo; per-sample allocation not given. Samples analyzed were those drawn on day 63 after the first vaccine or placebo injection. Ad26 vector vaccine expressed Wuhan-strain SARS-CoV-2 spike. Germline V gene sequence: CDR1 WSHSY, CDR2 SAAADI. Between the trimmed V and J ends, which lost 8 bases and 2 bases, there was a span of 18 bases. The CDR3 covers 15 residues. Using immunoSEQ multiplex PCR, the repertoire was profiled, and TCRdb retains in-frame clones only, with some absent. The repertoire holds 350,000 to 400,000 clones, about 85% seen once, with roughly 3% in the top ten. This clone was counted a few times. Its antigen is unidentified.

The chain is built from TRBV10-2 and TRBJ1-2, with TRBD1 as a possible D gene (6 bases). Sequenced here: peripheral blood, sampled in a trial of Ad26.COV2.S vaccine versus placebo. This TCR was sampled from a person between 18 and 59 years old who received the Ad26.COV2.S COVID-19 vaccine or a placebo. CDR3 DNA sequence: TGCGCCAGCGGACGGACAGACCCAGGGAACTATGGCTACACCTTC. Translating it yields CASGRTDPGNYGYTF.